This record concerns one T cell receptor (beta chain) sequence. Its specificity is unknown. The data were taken from a study of blood T cells in healthy people across ages. Broader study findings: There were more naive CD4+ cells and higher diversity in long-lived donors than in aged donors.

A second PCR of roughly 7 to 11 cycles used a sample-barcoded 5' primer and a J-beta primer mix. Each sample provided no less than 2.5 million CDR3-containing paired-end reads. From the 5' RACE reads, TCRdb called clonotypes with MiXCR, one entry per CDR3 protein. The table records around 1,500,000 distinct CDR3 sequences, roughly 27% of them present only once. Trimming took off 3 bases at V and 0 bases at J, with 6 bases between the two ends. Germline loops: CDR1 DFQATT, CDR2 SNEGSKA (reference sequence). The CDR3 is made up of 13 amino acids. Healthy Russian Caucasian donors spanned ages about 6 to 90 years.

The material sequenced was blood. The genes are TRBV20-1 and TRBJ2-4; D uncertain. The receptor comes from a woman aged 25-40 years in good health. This CDR3 is CSASQVAKNIQYF. Here the CDR3 DNA reads TGCAGTGCTAGTCAGGTAGCCAAAAACATTCAGTACTTC.